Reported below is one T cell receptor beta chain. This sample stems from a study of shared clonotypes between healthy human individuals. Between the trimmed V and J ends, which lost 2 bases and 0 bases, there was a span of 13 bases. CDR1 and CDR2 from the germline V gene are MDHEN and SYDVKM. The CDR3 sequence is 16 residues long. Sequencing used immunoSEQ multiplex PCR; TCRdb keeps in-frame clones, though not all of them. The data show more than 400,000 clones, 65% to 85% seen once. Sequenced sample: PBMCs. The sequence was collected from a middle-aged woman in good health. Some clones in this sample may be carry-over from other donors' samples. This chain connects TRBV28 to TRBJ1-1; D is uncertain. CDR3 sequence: CASSLPGPRMNTEAFF. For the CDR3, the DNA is TGTGCCAGCAGTTTACCCGGACCGCGGATGAACACTGAAGCTTTCTTT.